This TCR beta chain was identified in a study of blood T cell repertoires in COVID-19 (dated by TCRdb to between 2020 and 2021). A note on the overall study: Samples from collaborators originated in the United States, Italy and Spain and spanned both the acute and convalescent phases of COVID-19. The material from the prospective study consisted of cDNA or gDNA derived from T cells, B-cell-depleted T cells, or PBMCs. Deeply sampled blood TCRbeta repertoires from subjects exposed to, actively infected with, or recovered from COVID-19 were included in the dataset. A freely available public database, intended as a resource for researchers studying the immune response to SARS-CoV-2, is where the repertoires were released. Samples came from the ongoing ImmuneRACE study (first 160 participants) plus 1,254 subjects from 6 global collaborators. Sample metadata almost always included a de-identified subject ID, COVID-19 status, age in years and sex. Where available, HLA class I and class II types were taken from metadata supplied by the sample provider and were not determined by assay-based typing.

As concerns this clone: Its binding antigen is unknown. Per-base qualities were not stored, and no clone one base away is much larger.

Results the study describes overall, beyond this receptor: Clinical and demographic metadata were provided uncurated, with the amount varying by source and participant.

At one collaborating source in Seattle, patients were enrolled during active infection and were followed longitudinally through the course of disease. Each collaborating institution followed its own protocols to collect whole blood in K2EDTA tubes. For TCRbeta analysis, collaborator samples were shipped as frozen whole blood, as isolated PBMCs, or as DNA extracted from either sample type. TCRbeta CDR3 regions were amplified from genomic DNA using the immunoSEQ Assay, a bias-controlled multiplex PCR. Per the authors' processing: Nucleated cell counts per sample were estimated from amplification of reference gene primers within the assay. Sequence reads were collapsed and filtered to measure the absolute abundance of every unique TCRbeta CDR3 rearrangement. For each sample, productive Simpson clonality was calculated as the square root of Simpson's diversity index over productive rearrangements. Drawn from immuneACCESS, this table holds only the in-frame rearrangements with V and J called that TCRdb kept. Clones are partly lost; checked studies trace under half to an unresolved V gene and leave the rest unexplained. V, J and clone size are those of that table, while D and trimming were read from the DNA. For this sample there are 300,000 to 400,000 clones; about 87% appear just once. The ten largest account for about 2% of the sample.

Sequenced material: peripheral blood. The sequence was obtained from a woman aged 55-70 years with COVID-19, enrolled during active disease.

The base sequence is TGTGCCAGCTCACCACCGGGGCAGCCGAACACTGAAGCTTTCTTT. This is translated as CASSPPGQPNTEAFF. The rearranged chain carries TRBV18 and TRBJ1-1; TRBD1 is possibly the D segment (5 matching bases). The CDR1 and CDR2 encoded by the germline V gene are KGHSH and LQKENI. V is shortened by 0 bases, J by 1 base, and the region joining them spans 9 bases. The CDR3 contains 15 residues, cysteine and phenylalanine counted. Only the CDR3 portion is preserved as DNA: 45 bases, with reading frame beginning at the first base.